The text below deals with one T cell receptor beta chain. This clone's antigen is unknown. No quality values exist for individual bases; no much larger clone is one base distant. The CDR3 goes from the cysteine to the phenylalanine over 13 residues. The DNA shown is the 39-base CDR3, in frame from base 1. Between the V and J ends, shortened by 4 bases and 4 bases respectively, the junction contains 10 bases. For CDR1 and CDR2, the germline V gene lists MNHNS and SASEGT. The donors were healthy, HIV-negative adults with no recently reported acute infections or vaccinations. All donors were Caucasian adults living in Nashville, Tennessee, USA. CD4+ T cells were enriched by magnetic negative selection, after which naive cells were positively selected on CD45RA and the negative fraction was taken as the memory subset. Blood was obtained by leukapheresis, after which PBMCs were separated by Ficoll-Histopaque density gradient centrifugation and cryopreserved in liquid nitrogen vapor phase. Purity and quantity of every magnetically sorted T cell population were checked by analytical flow cytometry. Each sorted fraction had its genomic DNA isolated and then quantified by UV absorbance on a Nanodrop 2000c.

This sample is part of a study of shared clonotypes between healthy human individuals (dated by TCRdb to about 2020). Context from the whole study: A few men and a couple of women, aged 18 to 49 years, made up the cohort. The study deeply sequenced blood TCR repertoires of about five healthy adults to estimate repertoire size and the extent of clonotype sharing between individuals. To increase sequencing depth and limit assay-specific biases, different laboratories used diverse techniques to prepare libraries and sequence TCR repertoires. Leukapheresis yielded between about 0.9 and 10 billion PBMCs per donor. Per donor, three plates each were used for CD4 naive and CD4 memory, two for CD8 naive, and one for CD8 memory. On the study overall, not on this receptor specifically: Higher generation probabilities were observed for clonotypes shared by all four sorted-subset donors than for non-shared clonotypes. Sampling was restricted to blood, and TCR repertoires in tissue are likely to differ from TCR repertoires in blood. Pairwise subsampling led to the expectation that sequencing depth would affect the degree of clonotype sharing among donors. Sharing across four donors was observed for around 5% of naive CD4, around 3.5% of naive CD8, roughly 2.4% of memory CD4, and about 0.39% of memory CD8 clonotypes. Naive subsets generally had larger estimated clonotype richness than memory subsets did. Even with the large sequencing depth, rarefaction of the sorted-subset datasets indicated that sequencing was incomplete. The genetic and exposure-history diversity represented was limited by the small number of donors.

Using the deep immunoSEQ assay, TCR CDR3 regions were amplified from genomic DNA by multiplex PCR. Genomic DNA extracted from each cell subset was distributed evenly over all wells of several immunoSEQ 96-well plates, and each plate served as one replicate. Each replicate PCR for sorted subsets received 200 ng genomic DNA, equal to about 29,000 T cell genomes. The purified libraries were quantified using a Qubit 3.0 fluorometer, sized with a Bioanalyzer 2100, and then quantified again using the KAPA Library Quantification kit. A separate single-read 150-cycle Illumina NextSeq 550 flow cell was used to sequence each immunoSEQ 96-well plate. The original methods were these. Because the immunoSEQ output held only junctional sequences and lacked quality scores, the filtering could not match the filtering applied to full-length reads. To assign V/J genes and CDR3, sequences were annotated against IMGT germline references using PyIR, a Python wrapper for IgBLAST v1.9. Any read was removed if the V/J assignment was weak (E-value above 1e-6), the CDR3 was missing, or the read contained stop codons, out-of-frame junctions, or ambiguous translated residues. A V3J clonotype was defined by an identical inferred V gene, J gene, and CDR3 amino acid sequence. To compute the percentage overlap between repertoires, the number of shared unique clonotypes was divided by the size of the smaller repertoire. Three approaches were used to assess repertoire richness: RTK rarefaction, the Chao1 estimator, and Recon v2.1 estimates of unobserved clonotypes. OLGA was used to compute generation probabilities for all TCRbeta clonotypes that the gDNA method yielded from a few donors. What TCRdb holds here is the immuneACCESS table cut down to in-frame rearrangements. Part of the clones is not present; checked against another copy, under half of the missing clones reflect an unresolved V gene, and the others are unexplained. Clone size and the V and J calls come from that table; the DNA yielded D and trimming. For this sample there are 2 million to 3 million clones; roughly 93% appear just once. Approximately 0.35% of the sample lies in the top ten.

The sequenced sample was naive CD4+ T cells from PBMCs. The intended sense of this specimen's cell subset or site label: CD45RA+ positively selected. The chain is made from TRBV6-1 and TRBJ1-2; a tentative D match to TRBD1 spans 5 bases. The clonotype was recovered from a man aged 18 to 30 in good health. Some clones in this sample may be carry-over from other donors' samples. At the DNA level, the sequence is TGTGCCAGCAGTGTCGGGGCTGGCTATGGCTACACCTTC. It translates as CASSVGAGYGYTF.